This T cell receptor beta chain was recorded in a study of response to subunit inactivated influenza vaccine. Findings and limits, study-wide: Authors suggested each seasonal flu vaccination may recruit only limited numbers of new T cells.

Points on this clonotype: Antigen specificity is unknown.

TCRdb reprocessed the RT-PCR reads with MiXCR, giving one entry per CDR3 protein. The sample has about 500,000 distinct CDR3 sequences, 15% to 20% seen once. Between the trimmed V and J ends, which lost 1 base and 1 base, there was a span of 13 bases. This CDR3 region has 16 residues. Germline V gene sequence: CDR1 LGHDT, CDR2 YNNKEL (reference sequence). The chain couples TRBV3-1 to TRBJ1-1; TRBD1 might be the D (5 bases). The sequence derives from a man between 50 and 70 years old who received an inactivated influenza vaccine. Here the sequenced sample was CD4+ T cells sorted from PBMCs, taken less than 30 months after vaccination. In DNA, the CDR3 is TGTGCCAGCAGCCAAGGATTGGGGCGGCCGAACACTGAAGCTTTCTTT. Its translation is CASSQGLGRPNTEAFF.